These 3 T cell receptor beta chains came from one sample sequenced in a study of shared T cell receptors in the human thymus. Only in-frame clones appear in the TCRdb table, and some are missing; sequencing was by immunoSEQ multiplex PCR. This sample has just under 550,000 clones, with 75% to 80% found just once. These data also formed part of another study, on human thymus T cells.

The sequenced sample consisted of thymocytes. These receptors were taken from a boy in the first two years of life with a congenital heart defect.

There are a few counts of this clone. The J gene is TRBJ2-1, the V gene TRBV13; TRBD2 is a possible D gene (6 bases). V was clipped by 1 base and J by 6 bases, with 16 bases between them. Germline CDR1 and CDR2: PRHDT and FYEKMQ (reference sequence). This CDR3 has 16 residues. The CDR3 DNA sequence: TGTGCCAGCAGCTTAGTAGAGACTAGAAATTTCAATGAGCAGTTCTTC. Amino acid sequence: CASSLVETRNFNEQFF.

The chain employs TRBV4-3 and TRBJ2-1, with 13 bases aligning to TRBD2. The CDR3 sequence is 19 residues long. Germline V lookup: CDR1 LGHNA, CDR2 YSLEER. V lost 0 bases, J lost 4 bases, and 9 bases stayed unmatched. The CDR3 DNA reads TGCGCCAGCAGCCAAGATCCCGGTCCGGGACTAGCGGGATACAATGAGCAGTTCTTC. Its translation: CASSQDPGPGLAGYNEQFF.

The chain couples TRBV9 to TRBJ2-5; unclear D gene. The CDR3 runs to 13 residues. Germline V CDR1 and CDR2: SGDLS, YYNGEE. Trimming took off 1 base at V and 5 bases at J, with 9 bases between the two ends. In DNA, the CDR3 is TGTGCCAGCAGCGTATGGCAGTCGGAGACCCAGTACTTC. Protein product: CASSVWQSETQYF.